The next 18 T cell receptor beta chains were all read from a single sample in a study of CXCR3-negative and CXCR3-positive naive CD8 T cells. General observations from the study: CXCR3-positive naive cells carried more hydrophobic TRB CDR3s than CXCR3-negative naive cells did.

Libraries of TRB cDNA were made by 5' RACE and carried UMIs. TCRdb reprocessed the 5' RACE reads; each CDR3 protein has one entry and no DNA is given. The table lists over 100,000 distinct CDR3 sequences, with approximately 0.4% in the top ten. No antigens are known for them. Sequencing used naive CXCR3+ CD8+ T cells from blood. Subset noted: CD45RO-CCR7+CD27+CD95- naive CD8+ T cells expressing CXCR3 (TNR3+). Source of these receptors: a human donor in good health. Some clones in this sample may be carry-over from other donors' samples.

V is TRBV18 and J is TRBJ2-3; TCRdb calls TRBD1, which cannot be checked without DNA. The CDR3 is 20 residues long. CDR1 and CDR2 from the germline V gene are KGHSH and LQKENI. CDR3 sequence reads: CASSPPGGSAKPRVTDTQYF.

The chain links TRBV12-3 or TRBV12-4 to TRBJ1-5. This CDR3 is built from 13 residues. The CDR3 region is CASSLDGNQPQHF.

The J gene is TRBJ2-1, the V gene TRBV12-3 or TRBV12-4; TCRdb returns TRBD2, unconfirmable since there is no DNA. The CDR3 spans 15 residues. The CDR3 spells CASKPDSTPYNEQFF.

The chain couples TRBV12-3 or TRBV12-4 to TRBJ2-3; the D call from TCRdb, TRBD2, cannot be confirmed without DNA. The CDR3 runs 15 residues. The CDR3 sequence is CASSILAGNTDTQYF.

The chain links TRBV28 to TRBJ2-5; the D gene TCRdb calls, TRBD2, cannot be checked with no DNA. This CDR3 spans 18 amino acids. Per the germline V gene, CDR1 is MDHEN and CDR2 is SYDVKM. The CDR3: CASSLLAGSYFGESEQYF.

The chain is built from TRBV29-1 and TRBJ2-7; checking the TCRdb D call of TRBD1 is not possible without DNA. CDR3 length equals 11 residues. Germline V gene data show CDR1 as SQVTM and CDR2 as ANQGSEA. CDR3 loop: CSVGGSHEQYF.

The chain combines TRBV12-3 or TRBV12-4 with TRBJ2-3; the D call from TCRdb, TRBD1, cannot be confirmed without DNA. This CDR3 spans 15 amino acids. CDR3 sequence: CASSQLDRGRDTQYF.

The gene calls are TRBV7-2 and TRBJ1-5; TCRdb indicates TRBD1, and absent DNA this call remains unverified. Germline assignment: CDR1 SGHTA and CDR2 FQGNSA. The CDR3 spans 17 residues. The CDR3 spells CARVPGQGYYSNQPQHF.

The rearrangement uses TRBV27 and TRBJ2-1. The CDR3 extends over 13 amino acids. Germline CDR1 is MNHEY and CDR2 is SMNVEV (reference sequence). CDR3 sequence: CASSLISTNEQFF.

J is TRBJ2-7 and V is TRBV19; TCRdb returns TRBD2, unconfirmable since there is no DNA. The germline CDR1 and CDR2 sequences are LNHDA and SQIVND (reference sequence). The CDR3 contains 16 residues. This chain's CDR3 is CASSSRVGTSGIEQYF.

The J gene is TRBJ2-1, the V gene TRBV9; TCRdb's D gene call, TRBD1, goes unchecked for lack of DNA. From germline, CDR1 is SGDLS and CDR2 YYNGEE. The CDR3 consists of 18 residues. CDR3 loop: CASSVGHTPGGHGNEQFF.

The J gene is TRBJ2-7, the V gene TRBV20-1; TCRdb indicates TRBD1, and absent DNA this call remains unverified. CDR1 DFQATT and CDR2 SNEGSKA come from the germline V gene (reference sequence). The CDR3 sequence is 13 residues long. The chain's CDR3 is CSAPWGGFYEQYF.

The chain couples TRBV10-3 to TRBJ2-1. Looked up from germline, CDR1 is ENHRY and CDR2 is SYGVKD. The CDR3 is 16 amino acids. The CDR3 loop is CAISESIVGEINEQFF.

The chain carries TRBV7-3 and TRBJ1-2; TCRdb indicates TRBD1, and absent DNA this call remains unverified. Germline V gene sequence: CDR1 SGHTA, CDR2 FQGTGA. There are 14 residues in the CDR3. The CDR3 is CASSPGDQKDGYTF.

The rearrangement uses TRBV23-1 and TRBJ2-7; without DNA, the TCRdb call of TRBD1 cannot be checked. TRBV23-1 counts as an open reading frame of uncertain function. The CDR3 is 14 amino acids. CDR3 loop: CASTPLGQGNEQYF.

CDR3 residues: CARKAGYRGGYNQPQHF. This sequence joins TRBV5-3 and TRBJ1-5; there is no DNA to check the TCRdb D call of TRBD1. TRBV5-3 counts as an open reading frame of uncertain function. The CDR3 runs to 17 residues.

The chain links TRBV4-3 to TRBJ2-7; the D call from TCRdb, TRBD2, cannot be confirmed without DNA. This CDR3 is 13 amino acids long. CDR1 and CDR2 from the germline V gene are LGHNA and YSLEER. The CDR3 loop is CASSQEGWEQQYF.

This rearrangement joins TRBV3-1 to TRBJ2-7; TCRdb's D call of TRBD2 is untestable without DNA. The germline V gene has CDR1 LGHDT and CDR2 YNNKEL (reference sequence). This CDR3 region has 17 residues. CDR3 protein: CASSDLAAGVDWDEQYF.